The clone carrying this T cell receptor (delta chain) was seen a few times. The protein given by TCRdb reflects a much larger clone and differs at residue 18 from this DNA's translation, likely from a read error; the protein shown is the DNA's translation. TCRdb ran CATT on the reads. Seen here are about 4,900 delta-chain clones, about 4% observed once, and the top ten hold approximately 7.8%. The sample belongs to a study of gamma-delta chains in newborns, infants, children. Study details: Microbial exposure reportedly drives polyclonal innate γδ T cell expansion after birth.

The specimen sequenced was blood. The TCR was taken from a child who was a newborn, infant or young child, either healthy, febrile or measles-vaccinated (not recorded which).

This CDR3 reads CALDLLMGDADSWDTRQIFF. In DNA, the CDR3 is TGTGCTCTTGACCTGCTAATGGGGGATGCGGACTCCTGGGACACCCGACAGATATTTTTC. V is TRDV1 and J is TRDJ3; 8 bases align to TRDD3. From germline, CDR1 is TSWWSYY and CDR2 QGS. The CDR3 totals 20 residues.